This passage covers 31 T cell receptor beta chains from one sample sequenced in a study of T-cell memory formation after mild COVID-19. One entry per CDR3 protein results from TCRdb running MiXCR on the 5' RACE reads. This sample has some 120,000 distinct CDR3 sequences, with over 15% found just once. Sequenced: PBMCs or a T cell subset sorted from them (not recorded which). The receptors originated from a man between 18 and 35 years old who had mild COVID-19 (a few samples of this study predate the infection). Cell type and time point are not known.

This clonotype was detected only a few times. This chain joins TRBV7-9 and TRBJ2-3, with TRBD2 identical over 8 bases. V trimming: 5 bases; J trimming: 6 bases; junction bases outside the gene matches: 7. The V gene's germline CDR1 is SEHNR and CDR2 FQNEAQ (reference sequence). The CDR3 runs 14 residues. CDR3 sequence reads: CASSGRGALDTQYF. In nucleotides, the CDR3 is TGTGCCAGCAGCGGGCGGGGGGCCTTGGATACGCAGTATTTT.

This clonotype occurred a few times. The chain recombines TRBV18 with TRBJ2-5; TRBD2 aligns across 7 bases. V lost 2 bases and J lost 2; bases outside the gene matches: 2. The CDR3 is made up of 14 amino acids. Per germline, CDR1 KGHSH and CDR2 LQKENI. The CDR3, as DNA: TGTGCCAGCTCACCAATCGGGGGGCAAGAGACCCAGTACTTC. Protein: CASSPIGGQETQYF. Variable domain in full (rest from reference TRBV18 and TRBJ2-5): NAGVMQNPRHLVRRRGQEARLRCSPMKGHSHVYWYRQLPEEGLKFMVYLQKENIIDESGMPKERFSAEFPKEGPSILRIQQVVRGDSAAYFCASSPIGGQETQYFGPGTRLLVL.

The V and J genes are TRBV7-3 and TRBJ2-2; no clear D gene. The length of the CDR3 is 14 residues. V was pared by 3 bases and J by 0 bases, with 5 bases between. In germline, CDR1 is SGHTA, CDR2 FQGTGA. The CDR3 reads CASSFQSNTGELFF. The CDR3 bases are TGTGCCAGCAGCTTCCAATCGAACACCGGGGAGCTGTTTTTT.

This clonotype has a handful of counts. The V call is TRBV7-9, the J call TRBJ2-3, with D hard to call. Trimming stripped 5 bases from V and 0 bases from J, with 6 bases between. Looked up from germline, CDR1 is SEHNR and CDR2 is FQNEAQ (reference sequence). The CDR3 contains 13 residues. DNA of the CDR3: TGTGCCAGCAGCACATCTAGCACAGATACGCAGTATTTT. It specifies CASSTSSTDTQYF.

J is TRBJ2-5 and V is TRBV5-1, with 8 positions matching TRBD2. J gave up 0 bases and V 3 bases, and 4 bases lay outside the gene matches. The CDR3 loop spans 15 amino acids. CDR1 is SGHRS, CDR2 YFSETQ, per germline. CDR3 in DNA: TGCGCCAGCAGCTCGACTAGCGCCTACCAAGAGACCCAGTACTTC. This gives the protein CASSSTSAYQETQYF.

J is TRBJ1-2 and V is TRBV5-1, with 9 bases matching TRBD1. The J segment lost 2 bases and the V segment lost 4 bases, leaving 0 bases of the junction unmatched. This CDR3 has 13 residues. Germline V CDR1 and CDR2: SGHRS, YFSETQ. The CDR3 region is CASSGQGNYGYTF. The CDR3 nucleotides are TGCGCCAGCAGCGGACAGGGGAACTATGGCTACACCTTC.

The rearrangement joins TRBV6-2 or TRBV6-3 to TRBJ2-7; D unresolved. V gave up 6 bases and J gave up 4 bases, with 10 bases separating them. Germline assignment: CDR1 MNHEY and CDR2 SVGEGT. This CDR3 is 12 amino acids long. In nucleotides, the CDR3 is TGTGCCAGCAGCCCCGCAGATTACGAGCAGTACTTC. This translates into CASSPADYEQYF.

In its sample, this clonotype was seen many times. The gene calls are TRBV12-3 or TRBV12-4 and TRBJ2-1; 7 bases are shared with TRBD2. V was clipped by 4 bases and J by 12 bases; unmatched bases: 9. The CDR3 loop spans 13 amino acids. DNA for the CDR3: TGTGCCAGCAGTTCGGTCAGATGGGGGGGGCAGTTCTTC. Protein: CASSSVRWGGQFF.

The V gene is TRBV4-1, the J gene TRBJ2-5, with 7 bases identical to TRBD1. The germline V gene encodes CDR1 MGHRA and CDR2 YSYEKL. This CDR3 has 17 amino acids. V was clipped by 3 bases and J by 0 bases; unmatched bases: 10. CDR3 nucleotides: TGCGCCAGCAGCCACTCCACCGGGACAGCCAACCAAGAGACCCAGTACTTC. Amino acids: CASSHSTGTANQETQYF.

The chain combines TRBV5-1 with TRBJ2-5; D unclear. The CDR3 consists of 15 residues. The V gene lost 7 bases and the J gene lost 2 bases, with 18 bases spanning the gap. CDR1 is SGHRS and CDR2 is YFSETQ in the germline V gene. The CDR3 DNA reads TGCGCCAGCCTCCCCTCTGCGGCCCTGCAAGAGACCCAGTACTTC. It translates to CASLPSAALQETQYF.

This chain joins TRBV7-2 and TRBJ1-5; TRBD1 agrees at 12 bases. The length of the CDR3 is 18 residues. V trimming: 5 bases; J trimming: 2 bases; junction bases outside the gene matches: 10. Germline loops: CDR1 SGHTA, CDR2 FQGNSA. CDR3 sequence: CASSGRGTGGTRNQPQHF. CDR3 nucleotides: TGTGCCAGCAGCGGACGGGGGACAGGGGGCACTCGCAATCAGCCCCAGCATTTT.

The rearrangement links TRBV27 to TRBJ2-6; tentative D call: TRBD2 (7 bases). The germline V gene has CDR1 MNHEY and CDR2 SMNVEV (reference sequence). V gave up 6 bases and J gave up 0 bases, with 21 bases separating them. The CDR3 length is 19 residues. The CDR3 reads CASRPRGLSLVSGANVLTF. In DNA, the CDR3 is TGTGCCAGCAGGCCGCGGGGGCTCTCCCTAGTCTCTGGGGCCAACGTCCTGACTTTC. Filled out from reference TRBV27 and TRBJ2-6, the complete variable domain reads EAQVTQNPRYLITVTGKKLTVTCSQNMNHEYMSWYRQDPGLGLRQIYYSMNVEVTDKGDVPEGYKVSRKEKRNFPLILESPSPNQTSLYFCASRPRGLSLVSGANVLTFGAGSRLTVL.

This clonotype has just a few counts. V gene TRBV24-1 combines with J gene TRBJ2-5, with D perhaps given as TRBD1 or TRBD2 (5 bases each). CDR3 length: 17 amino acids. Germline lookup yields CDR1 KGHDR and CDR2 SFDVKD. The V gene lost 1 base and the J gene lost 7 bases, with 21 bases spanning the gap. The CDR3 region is CATSDFPWDGEIGTQYF. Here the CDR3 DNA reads TGTGCCACCAGTGATTTTCCCTGGGACGGAGAGATCGGGACCCAGTACTTC.

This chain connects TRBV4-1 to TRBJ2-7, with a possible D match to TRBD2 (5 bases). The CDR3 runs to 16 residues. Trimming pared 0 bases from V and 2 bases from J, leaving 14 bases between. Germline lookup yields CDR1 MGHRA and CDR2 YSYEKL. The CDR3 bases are TGCGCCAGCAGCCAAGATCACGGAGCGGTGCCCTACGAGCAGTACTTC. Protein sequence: CASSQDHGAVPYEQYF.

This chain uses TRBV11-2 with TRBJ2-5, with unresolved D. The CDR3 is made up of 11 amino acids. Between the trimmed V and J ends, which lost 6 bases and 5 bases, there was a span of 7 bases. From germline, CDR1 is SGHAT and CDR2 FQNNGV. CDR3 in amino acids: CASRRWETQYF. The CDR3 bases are TGTGCCAGCAGGCGATGGGAGACCCAGTACTTC.

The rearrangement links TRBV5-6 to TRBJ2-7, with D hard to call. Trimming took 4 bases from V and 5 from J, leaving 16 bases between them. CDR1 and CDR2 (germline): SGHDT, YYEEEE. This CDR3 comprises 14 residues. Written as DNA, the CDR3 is TGTGCCAGCAGCCCAGGTCGCGGTACCCACGAGCAGTACTTC. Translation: CASSPGRGTHEQYF. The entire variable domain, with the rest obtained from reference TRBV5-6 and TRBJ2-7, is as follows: DAGVTQSPTHLIKTRGQQVTLRCSPKSGHDTVSWYQQALGQGPQFIFQYYEEEERQRGNFPDRFSGHQFPNYSSELNVNALLLGDSALYLCASSPGRGTHEQYFGPGTRLTVT.

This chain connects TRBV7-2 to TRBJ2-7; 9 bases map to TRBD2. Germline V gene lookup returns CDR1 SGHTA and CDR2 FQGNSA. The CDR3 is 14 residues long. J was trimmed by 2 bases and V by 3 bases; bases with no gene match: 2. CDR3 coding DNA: TGTGCCAGCAGCTTTGTAGCGGGGGCCTACGAGCAGTACGTC. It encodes CASSFVAGAYEQYV.

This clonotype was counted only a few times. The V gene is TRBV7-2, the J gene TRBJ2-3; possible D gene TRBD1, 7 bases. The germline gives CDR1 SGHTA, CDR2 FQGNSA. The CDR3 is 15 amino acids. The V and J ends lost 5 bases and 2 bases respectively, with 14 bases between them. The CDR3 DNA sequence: TGTGCCAGCAGCAAGGGGGCGGGGTTCACAGATACGCAGTATTTT. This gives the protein CASSKGAGFTDTQYF.

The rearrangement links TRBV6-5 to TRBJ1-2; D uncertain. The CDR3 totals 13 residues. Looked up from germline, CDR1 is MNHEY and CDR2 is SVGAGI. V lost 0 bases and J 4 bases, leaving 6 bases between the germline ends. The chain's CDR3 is CASSYSGSYGYTF. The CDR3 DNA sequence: TGTGCCAGCAGTTACTCAGGGTCCTATGGCTACACCTTC.

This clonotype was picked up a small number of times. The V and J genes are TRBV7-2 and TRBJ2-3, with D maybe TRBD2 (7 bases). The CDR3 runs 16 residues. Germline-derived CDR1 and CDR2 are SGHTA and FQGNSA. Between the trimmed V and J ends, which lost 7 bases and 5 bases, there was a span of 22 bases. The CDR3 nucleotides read TGTGCCAGCAACCGAAGGGAGTGGGGGGGCCAAGATACGCAGTATTTT. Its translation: CASNRREWGGQDTQYF. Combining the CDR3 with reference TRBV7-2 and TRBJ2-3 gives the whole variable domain GAGVSQSPSNKVTEKGKDVELRCDPISGHTALYWYRQSLGQGLEFLIYFQGNSAPDKSGLPSDRFSAERTGGSVSTLTIQRTQQEDSAVYLCASNRREWGGQDTQYFGPGTRLTVL.

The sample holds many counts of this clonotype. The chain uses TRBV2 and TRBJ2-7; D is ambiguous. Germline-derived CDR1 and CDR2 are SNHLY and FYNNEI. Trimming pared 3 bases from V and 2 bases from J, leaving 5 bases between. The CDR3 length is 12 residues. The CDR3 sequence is CASSESAYEQYF. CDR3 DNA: TGTGCCAGCAGTGAGTCAGCCTACGAGCAGTACTTC.

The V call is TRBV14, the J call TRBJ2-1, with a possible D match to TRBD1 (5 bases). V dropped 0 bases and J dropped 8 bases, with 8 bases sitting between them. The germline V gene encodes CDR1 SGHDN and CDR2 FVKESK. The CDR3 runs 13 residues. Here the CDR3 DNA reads TGTGCCAGCAGCCAAGAGGGGCAACATGAGCAGTTCTTC. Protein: CASSQEGQHEQFF.

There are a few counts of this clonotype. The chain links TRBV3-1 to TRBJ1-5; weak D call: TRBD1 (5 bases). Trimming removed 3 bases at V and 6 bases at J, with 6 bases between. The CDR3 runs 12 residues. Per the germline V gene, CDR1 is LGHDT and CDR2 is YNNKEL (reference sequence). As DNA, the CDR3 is TGTGCCAGCAGCCAGCAGGGTCAGCCCCAGCATTTT. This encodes CASSQQGQPQHF.

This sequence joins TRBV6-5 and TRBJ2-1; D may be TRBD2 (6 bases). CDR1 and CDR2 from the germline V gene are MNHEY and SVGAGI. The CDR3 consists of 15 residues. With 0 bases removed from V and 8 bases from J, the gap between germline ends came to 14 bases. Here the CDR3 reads CASSYSGRGWDEQFF. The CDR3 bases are TGTGCCAGCAGTTACTCGGGGCGGGGCTGGGATGAGCAGTTCTTC.

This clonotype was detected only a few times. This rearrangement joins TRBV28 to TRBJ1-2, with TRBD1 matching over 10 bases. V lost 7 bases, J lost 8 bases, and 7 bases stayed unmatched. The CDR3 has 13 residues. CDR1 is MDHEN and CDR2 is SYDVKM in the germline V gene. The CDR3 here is CASTLGTGVGYTF. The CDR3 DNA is TGTGCCAGCACCCTGGGGACAGGGGTAGGCTACACCTTC.

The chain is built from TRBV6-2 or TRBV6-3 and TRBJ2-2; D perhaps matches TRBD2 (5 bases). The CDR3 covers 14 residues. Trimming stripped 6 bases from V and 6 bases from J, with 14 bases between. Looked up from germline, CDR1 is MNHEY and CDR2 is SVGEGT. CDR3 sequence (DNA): TGTGCCAGCAGAACTAGAGGCCCCTCCGGGGAGCTGTTTTTT. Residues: CASRTRGPSGELFF.

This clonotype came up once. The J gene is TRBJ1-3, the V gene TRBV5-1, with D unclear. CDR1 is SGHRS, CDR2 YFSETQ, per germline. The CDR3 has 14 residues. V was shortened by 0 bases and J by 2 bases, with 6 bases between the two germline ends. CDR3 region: CASSLAAAGNTIYF. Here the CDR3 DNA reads TGCGCCAGCAGCTTGGCCGCGGCTGGAAACACCATATATTTT.

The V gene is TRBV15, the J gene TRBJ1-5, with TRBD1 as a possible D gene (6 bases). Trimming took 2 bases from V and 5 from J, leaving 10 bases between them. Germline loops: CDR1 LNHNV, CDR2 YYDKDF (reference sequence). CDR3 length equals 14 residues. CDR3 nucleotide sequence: TGTGCCACCAGCAGAAGCGCAGGGGATCAGCCCCAGCATTTT. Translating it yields CATSRSAGDQPQHF.

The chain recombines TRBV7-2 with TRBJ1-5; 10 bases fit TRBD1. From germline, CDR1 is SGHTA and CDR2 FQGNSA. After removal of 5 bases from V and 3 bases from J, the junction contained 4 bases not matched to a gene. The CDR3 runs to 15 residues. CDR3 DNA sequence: TGTGCCAGCAGCCGAGGGACAGGGGACAATCAGCCCCAGCATTTT. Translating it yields CASSRGTGDNQPQHF.

The CDR3 sequence: CAWSIGSNYGYTF. CDR3 DNA: TGTGCCTGGAGTATAGGTAGTAACTATGGCTACACCTTC. The chain employs TRBV30 and TRBJ1-2; D call uncertain. The germline gives CDR1 GTSNPN, CDR2 SVGIG (reference sequence). The CDR3 covers 13 residues. The V end was cut by 2 bases, the J end by 1 base, with 8 bases between.

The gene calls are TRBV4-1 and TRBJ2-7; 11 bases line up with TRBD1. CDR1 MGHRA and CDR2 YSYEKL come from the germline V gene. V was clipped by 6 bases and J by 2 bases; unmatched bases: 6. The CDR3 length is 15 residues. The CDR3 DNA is TGCGCCAGCAGTGGACAGGGGGCATTGCCCTACGAGCAGTACTTC. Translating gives CASSGQGALPYEQYF.